The clone carrying this T cell receptor beta chain was seen only a few times. MiXCR, applied by TCRdb to the RT-PCR reads, yields one record per CDR3 protein. Among about half a million distinct CDR3 sequences listed, approximately 10% were seen once. The data are from a study of response to subunit inactivated influenza vaccine. The V gene end was trimmed by 4 bases and the J gene end by 2 bases; junction bases not matched to a gene: 3. Germline V gene data show CDR1 as KGHSH and CDR2 as LQKENI. The CDR3 length is 15 residues. Source: PBMCs from blood, taken roughly 48 days after vaccination. The chain combines TRBV18 with TRBJ2-5; 11 bases map to TRBD2. This clonotype was sampled from a man aged 50-59 years who received an inactivated influenza vaccine. Written as DNA, the CDR3 is TGTGCCAGCTCACTCGGGACTAGCGGACAAGAGACCCAGTACTTC. This encodes CASSLGTSGQETQYF.